Below are 31 T cell receptor beta chains sequenced from a single sample in a study of shared clonotypes between healthy human individuals. TCRdb's copy holds only in-frame clones and misses some; the assay was immunoSEQ multiplex PCR. The table records 2 million to 2.5 million clones, more than 90% of them present only once. Sequencing was done on a sample of naive CD4+ T cells sorted from blood. The subset: CD45RA+ positively selected. The receptors shown here come from a man aged 18 to 29 in good health.

The rearrangement links TRBV5-8 to TRBJ1-4; D is ambiguous. The germline V and J ends were trimmed by 3 bases and 7 bases, with 10 bases remaining between them. CDR1 and CDR2 (germline): SGHTS, YDEGEE. The length of the CDR3 is 13 residues. This CDR3 is CASSSRIGEKLFF. CDR3 coding DNA: TGTGCCAGCAGCTCTAGAATCGGTGAAAAACTGTTTTTT. The full variable domain, with the rest looked up from reference TRBV5-8 and TRBJ1-4, is EAGVTQSPTHLIKTRGQQATLRCSPISGHTSVYWYQQALGLGLQFLLWYDEGEERNRGNFPPRFSGRQFPNYSSELNVNALELEDSALYLCASSSRIGEKLFFGSGTQLSVL.

The V and J genes are TRBV7-2 and TRBJ1-2, with 8 positions matching TRBD1. The CDR3 runs 15 residues. Germline lookup yields CDR1 SGHTA and CDR2 FQGNSA. V shed 5 bases, J shed 7 bases, and the junction held 12 bases outside the gene matches. The CDR3 loop is CASSPQGGAWGGYTF. The CDR3 coding sequence is TGTGCCAGCAGCCCACAGGGGGGCGCTTGGGGTGGCTACACCTTC.

V gene TRBV7-9 combines with J gene TRBJ1-6, with 10 nucleotides matching TRBD1. Trimming took 0 bases from V and 8 from J; bases not matched to a gene: 13. The germline V gene encodes CDR1 SEHNR and CDR2 FQNEAQ (reference sequence). This CDR3 has 19 amino acids. For the CDR3, the DNA is TGTGCCAGCAGCTTAGCTTTAGGACTCCGGGACAGGGGAGATTCACCCCTCCACTTT. It yields the protein CASSLALGLRDRGDSPLHF.

The chain couples TRBV7-2 to TRBJ1-2; tentative D call: TRBD1 (5 bases). Deletions cut 5 bases from V and 1 base from J, with 11 bases between. In germline, CDR1 is SGHTA, CDR2 FQGNSA. This CDR3 spans 14 amino acids. CDR3 in amino acids: CASSNWGDNYGYTF. Written as DNA, the CDR3 is TGTGCCAGCAGCAACTGGGGGGATAACTATGGCTACACCTTC.

The J gene is TRBJ2-1, the V gene TRBV10-3; the match to TRBD2 covers 12 bases. The CDR3 loop spans 15 amino acids. V shed 7 bases and J 5 bases; nucleotides not matched to a gene: 6. Germline values: CDR1 ENHRY, CDR2 SYGVKD. The chain's CDR3 is CAINPGLAGNNEQFF. In nucleotides, the CDR3 is TGTGCCATCAATCCGGGACTAGCGGGCAACAATGAGCAGTTCTTC.

The chain has TRBV21-1 and TRBJ1-6; the table's D call TRBD1 went unverified against the DNA. TRBV21-1 is marked as a pseudogene. CDR3 length equals 10 residues. The CDR3: CASRGAPLHF. The CDR3, as DNA: TGTGCCAGCAGAGGGGCACCCCTCCACTTT.

The chain employs TRBV11-3 and TRBJ2-7; D is perhaps TRBD1 or TRBD2 (6 bases each). The CDR3 length is 13 residues. Germline V gene lookup returns CDR1 SGHNT and CDR2 YENEEA. The V and J ends lost 5 bases and 5 bases respectively, with 13 bases between them. Here the CDR3 reads CASSLLGGHEQYF. CDR3 DNA: TGTGCCAGCAGCCTTTTAGGGGGGCACGAGCAGTACTTC.

The V and J genes are TRBV9 and TRBJ2-1; D might be TRBD2 (6 bases). Trimming removed 4 bases from V and 0 bases from J, with 17 bases in between. This CDR3 is built from 17 residues. Germline assignment: CDR1 SGDLS and CDR2 YYNGEE. The CDR3 DNA is TGTGCCAGCAGCCCCCGTCTAGCGCTTAGCTCCTACAATGAGCAGTTCTTC. Its translation is CASSPRLALSSYNEQFF.

The J gene is TRBJ2-2, the V gene TRBV18, with D hard to call. Germline V gene lookup returns CDR1 KGHSH and CDR2 LQKENI. The V and J ends lost 4 bases and 4 bases respectively, with 16 bases between them. This CDR3 comprises 16 residues. The CDR3 loop reads CASSLEDLLTTGELFF. In DNA, the CDR3 is TGTGCCAGCTCACTAGAAGACCTTCTAACCACCGGGGAGCTGTTTTTT.

The V and J genes are TRBV28 and TRBJ1-1, with TRBD1 matching over 7 bases. V lost 7 bases, J lost 0 bases, and 2 bases stayed unmatched. The CDR3 loop spans 13 amino acids. Per the germline V gene, CDR1 is MDHEN and CDR2 is SYDVKM. The CDR3 DNA reads as TGTGCCAGCACCACAGGGGTGAACACTGAAGCTTTCTTT. Protein: CASTTGVNTEAFF. Full variable domain (missing parts from reference TRBV28 and TRBJ1-1): DVKVTQSSRYLVKRTGEKVFLECVQDMDHENMFWYRQDPGLGLRLIYFSYDVKMKEKGDIPEGYSVSREKKERFSLILESASTNQTSMYLCASTTGVNTEAFFGQGTRLTVV.

The chain links TRBV5-1 to TRBJ2-1; 7 bases line up with TRBD2. With V trimmed by 3 bases and J by 5 bases, 11 bases remained unmatched. Germline CDR1 SGHRS, CDR2 YFSETQ. The CDR3 runs to 16 residues. Here the CDR3 reads CASSSPGLPTDNEQFF. The CDR3 DNA reads TGCGCCAGCAGCTCACCGGGACTACCTACCGACAATGAGCAGTTCTTC.

This chain connects TRBV7-2 to TRBJ1-5; D not certain. The CDR3 consists of 15 residues. V dropped 2 bases and J dropped 0 bases, with 8 bases sitting between them. Germline CDR1 and CDR2: SGHTA and FQGNSA. CDR3 coding DNA: TGTGCCAGCAGCTTACAGCAGTATAGCAATCAGCCCCAGCATTTT. It is translated as CASSLQQYSNQPQHF.

This chain uses TRBV7-9 with TRBJ1-5, with 7 nucleotides matching TRBD1. The CDR3 consists of 15 residues. Germline trimming cut 4 bases from V and 7 bases from J; bases unmatched to any gene: 10. Germline V CDR1 and CDR2: SEHNR, FQNEAQ (reference sequence). The chain's CDR3 is CASSSGGSADQPQHF. Here the CDR3 DNA reads TGTGCCAGCAGCTCAGGGGGTTCCGCCGACCAGCCCCAGCATTTT. The variable domain in full, with the rest retrieved from reference TRBV7-9 and TRBJ1-5, is DTGVSQNPRHKITKRGQNVTFRCDPISEHNRLYWYRQTLGQGPEFLTYFQNEAQLEKSRLLSDRFSAERPKGSFSTLEIQRTEQGDSAMYLCASSSGGSADQPQHFGDGTRLSIL.

The chain combines TRBV30 with TRBJ2-2; 8 nucleotides align to TRBD1. V lost 3 bases and J lost 8; bases outside the gene matches: 5. The germline CDR1 and CDR2 sequences are GTSNPN and SVGIG (reference sequence). This CDR3 has 13 residues. The CDR3 bases are TGTGCCTGGAGAAGACAGGGGCGAGGGGAGCTGTTTTTT. Its translation: CAWRRQGRGELFF. The complete variable domain, with remaining parts taken from reference TRBV30 and TRBJ2-2, reads SQTIHQWPATLVQPVGSPLSLECTVEGTSNPNLYWYRQAAGRGLQLLFYSVGIGQISSEVPQNLSASRPQDRQFILSSKKLLLSDSGFYLCAWRRQGRGELFFGEGSRLTVL.

V usage is TRBV5-4 and J usage is TRBJ1-1; D is unclear. V shed 0 bases and J shed 3 bases, with 12 bases lying between them. Per germline, CDR1 SGHNT and CDR2 YYREEE (reference sequence). The CDR3 runs to 15 residues. The CDR3 region has the DNA TGTGCCAGCAGCTTGGTGGGCAGGCCTTACACTGAAGCTTTCTTT. It codes for CASSLVGRPYTEAFF. Using reference TRBV5-4 and TRBJ1-1 for the parts outside the CDR3, the full variable domain is ETGVTQSPTHLIKTRGQQVTLRCSSQSGHNTVSWYQQALGQGPQFIFQYYREEENGRGNFPPRFSGLQFPNYSSELNVNALELDDSALYLCASSLVGRPYTEAFFGQGTRLTVV.

V usage is TRBV28 and J usage is TRBJ1-1; perhaps TRBD1 as D (5 bases). Germline V gene sequence: CDR1 MDHEN, CDR2 SYDVKM. Between the trimmed V and J ends, which lost 1 base and 7 bases, there was a span of 13 bases. The CDR3 consists of 14 residues. CDR3 in amino acids: CASSLSGAVGEAFF. CDR3 nucleotides: TGTGCCAGCAGTTTATCCGGGGCGGTGGGTGAAGCTTTCTTT.

This clone was recorded only once. The chain carries TRBV5-6 and TRBJ1-5; 10 nucleotides agree with TRBD1. V shed 4 bases and J 1 base; nucleotides not matched to a gene: 8. The germline gives CDR1 SGHDT, CDR2 YYEEEE. The CDR3 spans 17 residues. CDR3 DNA sequence: TGTGCCAGCAGCAGGGACAGGGGCTTTGCGAGCAATCAGCCCCAGCATTTT. The encoded protein is CASSRDRGFASNQPQHF.

Concerning this clone itself: Other DNA sequences in the same sample also yield this CDR3. The chain has TRBV5-1 and TRBJ2-3, with 9 positions matching TRBD1. This CDR3 contains 12 residues. Germline CDR1 SGHRS, CDR2 YFSETQ. With V trimmed by 4 bases and J by 9 bases, 3 bases remained unmatched. The CDR3 DNA sequence: TGCGCCAGCAGCCTAGGACAGGGGACGCAGTATTTT. Its translation is CASSLGQGTQYF.

This chain uses TRBV4-1 with TRBJ2-2; 10 bases line up with TRBD1. Germline V gives CDR1 MGHRA, CDR2 YSYEKL. The CDR3 extends over 18 amino acids. Trimming at V came to 3 bases and at J to 4 bases, leaving 11 bases not matched to a gene. The CDR3 region is CASSHPPGTGAGTGELFF. The CDR3 coding sequence is TGCGCCAGCAGCCACCCTCCCGGGACAGGGGCGGGCACCGGGGAGCTGTTTTTT.

J is TRBJ1-1 and V is TRBV28; D unclear. Germline lookup yields CDR1 MDHEN and CDR2 SYDVKM. This CDR3 contains 14 residues. V was pared by 3 bases and J by 0 bases, with 8 bases between. The chain's CDR3 is CASSLTAMNTEAFF. The CDR3 DNA follows: TGTGCCAGCAGTTTGACCGCAATGAACACTGAAGCTTTCTTT.

Regarding this clone: Other DNA sequences in the same sample also yield this CDR3. The chain recombines TRBV6-6 with TRBJ2-5; TRBD1 matches at 7 bases. Germline V gene data show CDR1 as MNHNY and CDR2 as SVGAGI (reference sequence). Trimming at V came to 8 bases and at J to 3 bases, leaving 3 bases not matched to a gene. The CDR3 is made up of 12 amino acids. CDR3 sequence reads: CASRQGEETQYF. The CDR3 DNA is TGTGCCAGCCGACAGGGTGAAGAGACCCAGTACTTC.

The gene calls are TRBV6-5 and TRBJ2-7; 7 bases line up with TRBD1. The CDR3 has 15 amino acids. CDR1 and CDR2 (germline): MNHEY, SVGAGI. The V and J ends lost 6 bases and 0 bases, in that order; junction bases with no gene match: 8. CDR3: CASSQTTGRSYEQYF. As DNA, the CDR3 is TGTGCCAGCAGCCAAACGACAGGGCGCTCCTACGAGCAGTACTTC.

Regarding this clone: Other DNA sequences of this sample code for an identical CDR3. V gene TRBV10-3 combines with J gene TRBJ2-1; 9 positions agree with TRBD1. In germline, CDR1 is ENHRY, CDR2 SYGVKD. Losses at the gene ends were 5 bases for V and 4 bases for J; bases not matched to a gene: 3. This CDR3 is built from 14 residues. The CDR3 DNA sequence: TGTGCCATCAGTCAGGGACAGGGATACAATGAGCAGTTCTTC. Translated, it gives CAISQGQGYNEQFF.

This chain connects TRBV4-3 to TRBJ2-2; TRBD2 matches 8 bases. Germline-derived CDR1 and CDR2 are LGHNA and YSLEER. V lost 0 bases and J lost 5; bases outside the gene matches: 2. The CDR3 loop spans 15 amino acids. Here the CDR3 DNA reads TGCGCCAGCAGCCAAGATCTAGCGGGTACCGGGGAGCTGTTTTTT. Its protein is CASSQDLAGTGELFF.

This clone was found once. The chain is built from TRBV2 and TRBJ2-3, with 10 bases identical to TRBD1. Losses at the gene ends were 7 bases for V and 4 bases for J; bases not matched to a gene: 8. The CDR3 length is 15 residues. Germline V gene data show CDR1 as SNHLY and CDR2 as FYNNEI. The CDR3 loop reads CASTRDRGPADTQYF. DNA of the CDR3: TGTGCCAGCACCAGGGACAGGGGTCCCGCAGATACGCAGTATTTT. The entire variable domain, with the rest obtained from reference TRBV2 and TRBJ2-3, is as follows: EPEVTQTPSHQVTQMGQEVILRCVPISNHLYFYWYRQILGQKVEFLVSFYNNEISEKSEIFDDQFSVERPDGSNFTLKIRSTKLEDSAMYFCASTRDRGPADTQYFGPGTRLTVL.

V and J are TRBV10-2 and TRBJ1-2; possibly TRBD1 for D (6 bases). The V gene's germline CDR1 is WSHSY and CDR2 SAAADI. CDR3 length: 13 residues. V shed 7 bases and J shed 6 bases, with 15 bases lying between them. CDR3 in amino acids: CASTVRGADGYTF. The CDR3 DNA reads as TGCGCCAGCACAGTTCGGGGGGCCGATGGCTACACCTTC.

J is TRBJ1-1 and V is TRBV5-8; TRBD1 might be the D (6 bases). The CDR3 totals 18 residues. Trimming left V 4 bases short and J 4 bases short, with 26 bases between. Looked up from germline, CDR1 is SGHTS and CDR2 is YDEGEE. The CDR3 bases are TGTGCCAGCAGCATAGTACGCTCCCGCCTGACAGGTCTCACTGAAGCTTTCTTT. It yields the protein CASSIVRSRLTGLTEAFF.

This chain links TRBV27 with TRBJ1-2; D remains unclear. With 0 bases removed from V and 6 bases from J, the gap between germline ends came to 8 bases. Germline V gene lookup returns CDR1 MNHEY and CDR2 SMNVEV (reference sequence). The CDR3 totals 13 residues. CDR3 loop: CASSLSGLHGYTF. The CDR3 DNA reads TGTGCCAGCAGTTTATCAGGGCTACATGGCTACACCTTC.

This chain uses TRBV2 with TRBJ2-1, with 7 bases fitting TRBD2. This CDR3 has 14 amino acids. V lost 6 bases to trimming and J lost 2 bases; unmatched junction nucleotides: 4. Germline V gene data show CDR1 as SNHLY and CDR2 as FYNNEI. CDR3 residues: CASRPGGTYNEQFF. In DNA form, the CDR3 reads TGTGCCAGCAGGCCGGGGGGTACCTACAATGAGCAGTTCTTC. Full variable domain (remainder filled in from reference TRBV2 and TRBJ2-1): EPEVTQTPSHQVTQMGQEVILRCVPISNHLYFYWYRQILGQKVEFLVSFYNNEISEKSEIFDDQFSVERPDGSNFTLKIRSTKLEDSAMYFCASRPGGTYNEQFFGPGTRLTVL.

The chain has TRBV5-1 and TRBJ2-5; D gene unclear. Per germline, CDR1 SGHRS and CDR2 YFSETQ. The ends were cut back, 0 bases at V and 4 bases at J, with 13 bases in the middle. The CDR3 runs to 15 residues. CDR3 nucleotides: TGCGCCAGCAGCTTGGCCGGAGCGCGGTCAGAGACCCAGTACTTC. Translating gives CASSLAGARSETQYF.

V usage is TRBV7-9 and J usage is TRBJ1-1; 9 nucleotides match TRBD1. This CDR3 comprises 15 residues. Germline V gives CDR1 SEHNR, CDR2 FQNEAQ (reference sequence). The junction had 5 bases not matched to a gene; V was cut back by 3 bases and J by 3 bases. The CDR3 DNA is TGTGCCAGCAGCTTTTTCGACAGGGGGGACACTGAAGCTTTCTTT. It codes for CASSFFDRGDTEAFF.